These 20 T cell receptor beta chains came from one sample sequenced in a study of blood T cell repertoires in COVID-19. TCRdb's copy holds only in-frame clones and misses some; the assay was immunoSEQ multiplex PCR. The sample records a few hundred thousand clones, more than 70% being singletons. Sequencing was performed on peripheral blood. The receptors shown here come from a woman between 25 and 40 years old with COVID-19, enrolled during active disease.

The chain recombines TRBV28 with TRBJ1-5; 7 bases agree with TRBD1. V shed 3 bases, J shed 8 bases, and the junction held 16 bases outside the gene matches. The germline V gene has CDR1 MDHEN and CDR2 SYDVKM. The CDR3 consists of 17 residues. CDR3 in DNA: TGTGCCAGCAGTTTTGGGGCAGGGGGGACCTTTCGGGAGCCCCAGCATTTT. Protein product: CASSFGAGGTFREPQHF.

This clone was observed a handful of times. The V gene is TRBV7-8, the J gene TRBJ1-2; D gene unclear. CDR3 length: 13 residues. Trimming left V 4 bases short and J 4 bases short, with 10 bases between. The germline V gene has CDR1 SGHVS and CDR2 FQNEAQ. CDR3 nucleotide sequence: TGTGCCAGCAGCTCCACCGAGCTCTATGGCTACACCTTC. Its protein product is CASSSTELYGYTF.

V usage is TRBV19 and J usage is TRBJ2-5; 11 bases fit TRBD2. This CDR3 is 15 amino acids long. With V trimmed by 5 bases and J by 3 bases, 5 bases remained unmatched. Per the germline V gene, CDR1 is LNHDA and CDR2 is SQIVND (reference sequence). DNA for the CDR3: TGTGCCAGTAGTGGGGGGGGACTAGCGGAAGAGACCCAGTACTTC. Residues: CASSGGGLAEETQYF.

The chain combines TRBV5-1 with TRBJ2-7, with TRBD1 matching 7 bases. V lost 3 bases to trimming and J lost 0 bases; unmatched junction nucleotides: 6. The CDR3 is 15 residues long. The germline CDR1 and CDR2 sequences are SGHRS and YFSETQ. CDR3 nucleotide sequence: TGCGCCAGCAGCTCGTCGACAGGGACCTCCTACGAGCAGTACTTC. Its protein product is CASSSSTGTSYEQYF. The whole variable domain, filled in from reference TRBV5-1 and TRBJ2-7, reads KAGVTQTPRYLIKTRGQQVTLSCSPISGHRSVSWYQQTPGQGLQFLFEYFSETQRNKGNFPGRFSGRQFSNSRSEMNVSTLELGDSALYLCASSSSTGTSYEQYFGPGTRLTVT.

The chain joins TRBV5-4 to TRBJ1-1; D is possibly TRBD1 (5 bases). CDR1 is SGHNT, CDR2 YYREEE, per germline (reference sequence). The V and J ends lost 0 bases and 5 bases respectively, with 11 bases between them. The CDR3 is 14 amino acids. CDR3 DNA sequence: TGTGCCAGCAGCTTGGGGCCAGGGAGGACTGAAGCTTTCTTT. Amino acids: CASSLGPGRTEAFF.

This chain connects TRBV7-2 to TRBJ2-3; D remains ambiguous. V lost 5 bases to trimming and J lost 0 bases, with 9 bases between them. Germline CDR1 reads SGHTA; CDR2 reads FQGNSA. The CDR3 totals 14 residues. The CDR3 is CASSAYKSTDTQYF. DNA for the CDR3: TGTGCCAGCAGCGCTTACAAGAGCACAGATACGCAGTATTTT.

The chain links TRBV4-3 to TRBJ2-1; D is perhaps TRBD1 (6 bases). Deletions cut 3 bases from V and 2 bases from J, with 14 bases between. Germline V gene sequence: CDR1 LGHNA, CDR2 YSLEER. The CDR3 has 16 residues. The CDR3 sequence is CASSQIRNRAYNEQFF. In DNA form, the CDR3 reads TGCGCCAGCAGCCAGATTAGGAACAGGGCCTACAATGAGCAGTTCTTC.

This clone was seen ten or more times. The CDR3 DNA reads TGTGCCAGCAGTTATGCAGGGTTTAGGGATTCACCCCTCCACTTT. Its protein product is CASSYAGFRDSPLHF. V gene TRBV6-5 combines with J gene TRBJ1-6; TRBD1 might be the D (5 bases). V dropped 3 bases and J dropped 8 bases, with 14 bases sitting between them. Per germline, CDR1 MNHEY and CDR2 SVGAGI. The CDR3 is made up of 15 amino acids.

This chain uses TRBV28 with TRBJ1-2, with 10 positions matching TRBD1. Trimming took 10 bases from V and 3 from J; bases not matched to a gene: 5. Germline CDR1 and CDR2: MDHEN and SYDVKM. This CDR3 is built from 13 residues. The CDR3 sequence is CAISTGGYYGYTF. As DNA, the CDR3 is TGTGCCATCTCGACAGGGGGCTACTATGGCTACACCTTC.

For the CDR3, the DNA is TGTGCCAGCAGTTCAGGGGGCCGGACCTTCTATGGCTACACCTTC. Translation: CASSSGGRTFYGYTF. The chain carries TRBV6-6 and TRBJ1-2; 8 bases align to TRBD1. Germline V lookup: CDR1 MNHNY, CDR2 SVGAGI (reference sequence). Trimming cost V 4 bases and J 4 bases; bases outside gene matches: 8. The CDR3 is 15 residues long.

Here the CDR3 reads CASRPGTGGSETQYF. The CDR3, as DNA: TGTGCCAGCAGACCCGGGACAGGGGGTTCGGAGACCCAGTACTTC. The chain uses TRBV2 and TRBJ2-5, with 11 bases fitting TRBD1. The CDR3 is 15 residues long. Germline V CDR1 and CDR2: SNHLY, FYNNEI. V shed 6 bases and J 5 bases; nucleotides not matched to a gene: 8.

CDR3 residues: CASSVLAGADTQYF. The CDR3 nucleotides read TGTGCCAGCAGTGTACTAGCGGGAGCCGATACGCAGTATTTT. The V and J genes are TRBV28 and TRBJ2-3, with 11 bases lining up with TRBD2. CDR3 length: 14 residues. Germline assignment: CDR1 MDHEN and CDR2 SYDVKM. The V segment lost 5 bases and the J segment 6 bases; nucleotides outside the gene matches: 4.

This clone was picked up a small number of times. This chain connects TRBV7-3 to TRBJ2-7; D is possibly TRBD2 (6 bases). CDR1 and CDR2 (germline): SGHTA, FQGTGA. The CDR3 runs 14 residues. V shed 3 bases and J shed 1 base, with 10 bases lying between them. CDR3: CASSLGGTSYEQYF. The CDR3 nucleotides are TGTGCCAGCAGCTTGGGGGGAACATCCTACGAGCAGTACTTC.

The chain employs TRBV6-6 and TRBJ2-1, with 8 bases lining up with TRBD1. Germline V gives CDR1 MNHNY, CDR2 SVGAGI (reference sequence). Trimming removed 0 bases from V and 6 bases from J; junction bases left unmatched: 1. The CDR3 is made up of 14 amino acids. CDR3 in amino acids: CASSYSGQGNEQFF. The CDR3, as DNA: TGTGCCAGCAGTTACTCCGGACAGGGCAATGAGCAGTTCTTC.

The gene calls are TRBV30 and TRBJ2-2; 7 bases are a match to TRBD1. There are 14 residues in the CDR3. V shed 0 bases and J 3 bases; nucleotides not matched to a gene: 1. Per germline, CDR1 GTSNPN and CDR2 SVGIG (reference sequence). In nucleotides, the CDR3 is TGTGCCTGGAGTGTACAGGGGTACACCGGGGAGCTGTTTTTT. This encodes CAWSVQGYTGELFF.

The CDR3, as DNA: TGTGCCAGCAGTTTTGGACAGACTGAAGCTTTCTTT. Encoded protein: CASSFGQTEAFF. The chain employs TRBV28 and TRBJ1-1, with D possibly being TRBD1 (6 bases). Trimming took 3 bases from V and 5 from J, leaving 7 bases between them. Germline CDR1 reads MDHEN; CDR2 reads SYDVKM. The CDR3 runs to 12 residues.

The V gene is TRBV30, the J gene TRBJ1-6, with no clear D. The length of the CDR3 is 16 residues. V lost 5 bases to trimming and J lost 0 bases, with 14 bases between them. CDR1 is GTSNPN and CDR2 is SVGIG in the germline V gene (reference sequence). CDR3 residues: CAWHPAGGSYNSPLHF. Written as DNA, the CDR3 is TGTGCCTGGCATCCGGCGGGCGGCTCCTATAATTCACCCCTCCACTTT.

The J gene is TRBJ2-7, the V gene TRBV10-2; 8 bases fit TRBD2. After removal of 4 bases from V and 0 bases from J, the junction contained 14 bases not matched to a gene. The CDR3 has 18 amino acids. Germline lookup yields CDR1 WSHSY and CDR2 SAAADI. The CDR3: CASSGIGSGSRNSYEQYF. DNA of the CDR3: TGCGCCAGCAGTGGAATTGGGAGCGGGAGCCGGAACTCCTACGAGCAGTACTTC.

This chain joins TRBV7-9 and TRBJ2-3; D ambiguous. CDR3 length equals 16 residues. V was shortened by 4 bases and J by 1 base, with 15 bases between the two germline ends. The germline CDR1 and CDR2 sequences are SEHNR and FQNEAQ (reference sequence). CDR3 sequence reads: CASSSLTSPRTDTQYF. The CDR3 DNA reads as TGTGCCAGCAGCTCACTCACTTCCCCCCGCACAGATACGCAGTATTTT. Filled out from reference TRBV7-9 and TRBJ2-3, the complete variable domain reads DTGVSQNPRHKITKRGQNVTFRCDPISEHNRLYWYRQTLGQGPEFLTYFQNEAQLEKSRLLSDRFSAERPKGSFSTLEIQRTEQGDSAMYLCASSSLTSPRTDTQYFGPGTRLTVL.

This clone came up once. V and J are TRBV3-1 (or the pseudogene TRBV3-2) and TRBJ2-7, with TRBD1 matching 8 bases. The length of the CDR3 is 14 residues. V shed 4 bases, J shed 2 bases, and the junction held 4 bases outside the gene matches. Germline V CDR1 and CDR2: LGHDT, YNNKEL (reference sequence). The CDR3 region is CASSPQTGAYEQYF. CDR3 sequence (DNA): TGTGCCAGCAGCCCACAGACAGGGGCCTACGAGCAGTACTTC.